These 28 T cell receptor beta chains originate from one sample sequenced in a study of cytomegalovirus exposure and HLA in healthy donors. The study ran its PCR with 60 Vbeta and 13 Jbeta primers. Profiled with immunoSEQ multiplex PCR; TCRdb holds only in-frame clones, not every one. The sample yields 200,000 to 250,000 clones, 77% seen once. The sample was PBMCs. All receptors derive from an older woman in good health and CMV-seropositive.

This chain uses TRBV23-1 with TRBJ1-3; 10 bases align to TRBD1. TRBV23-1 is flagged as an ORF with uncertain function. After removal of 0 bases from V and 4 bases from J, the junction contained 9 bases not matched to a gene. There are 18 residues in the CDR3. CDR3 sequence: CASSQSPGQGFSGNTIYF. The CDR3 DNA sequence: TGCGCCAGCAGTCAATCGCCGGGACAGGGGTTTTCGGGAAACACCATATATTTT.

This chain connects TRBV19 to TRBJ2-2; 10 bases are shared with TRBD1. CDR3 size: 16 residues. Trimming at V came to 7 bases and at J to 1 base, leaving 6 bases not matched to a gene. CDR1 is LNHDA, CDR2 SQIVND, per germline (reference sequence). CDR3 residues: CASIRQGAGNTGELFF. The CDR3 bases are TGTGCCAGTATCCGACAGGGGGCAGGGAACACCGGGGAGCTGTTTTTT. The full variable domain, completed using reference TRBV19 and TRBJ2-2, is DGGITQSPKYLFRKEGQNVTLSCEQNLNHDAMYWYRQDPGQGLRLIYYSQIVNDFQKGDIAEGYSVSREKKESFPLTVTSAQKNPTAFYLCASIRQGAGNTGELFFGEGSRLTVL.

This clone was picked up a small number of times. The rearrangement joins TRBV18 to TRBJ1-1; 7 bases match TRBD1. Germline V lookup: CDR1 KGHSH, CDR2 LQKENI. The V gene end was trimmed by 4 bases and the J gene end by 5 bases; junction bases not matched to a gene: 4. The CDR3 covers 13 residues. DNA of the CDR3: TGTGCCAGCTCACAGACAGGGAGTACTGAAGCTTTCTTT. Amino acid sequence: CASSQTGSTEAFF.

The V call is TRBV28, the J call TRBJ1-2; the D gene is possibly TRBD1 (5 bases). Germline CDR1 and CDR2: MDHEN and SYDVKM. The CDR3 consists of 12 residues. Deletions cut 10 bases from V and 7 bases from J, with 16 bases between. The DNA of the CDR3 is TGTGCCACCGAGACGACAGTCTCTGGCTACACCTTC. Translation gives CATETTVSGYTF.

This sequence joins TRBV5-4 and TRBJ1-2; the D is unclear. The CDR3 is 13 residues long. Trimming cost V 0 bases and J 7 bases, with 10 bases left between them. CDR1 is SGHNT and CDR2 is YYREEE in the germline V gene (reference sequence). CDR3 sequence (DNA): TGTGCCAGCAGCTTGGGAGTTAACCCTGGCTACACCTTC. Encoded protein: CASSLGVNPGYTF.

This chain connects TRBV7-2 to TRBJ1-1; D gene ambiguous. From germline, CDR1 is SGHTA and CDR2 FQGNSA. V was trimmed by 5 bases and J by 4 bases, leaving 14 bases between them. This CDR3 has 14 amino acids. CDR3 DNA sequence: TGTGCCAGCAGCCACCGGGTCGGGGTCACTGAAGCTTTCTTT. Protein product: CASSHRVGVTEAFF.

A single count supports this clone. The rearrangement uses TRBV4-2 and TRBJ2-7; the D gene is possibly TRBD2 (7 bases). V shed 3 bases and J shed 0 bases, with 15 bases lying between them. The germline CDR1 and CDR2 sequences are LGHNA and YNFKEQ. This CDR3 is 16 amino acids long. CDR3 bases: TGTGCCAGCAGCCACGGGGGGCAAAGGAGCTCCTACGAGCAGTACTTC. This sequence encodes CASSHGGQRSSYEQYF.

With respect to this clone: Mismatch with germline at one junction end may stem from a read error. The V and J genes are TRBV7-9 and TRBJ2-6; a possible D gene is TRBD1 (5 bases). The CDR3 consists of 16 residues. Germline assignment: CDR1 SEHNR and CDR2 FQNEAQ (reference sequence). The CDR3 bases are TGTTCCAGCAGCCCTCCAGGGCCTTCTGGGGCCAACGTCCTGACTTTC. Its protein product is CSSSPPGPSGANVLTF.

The V gene is TRBV28, the J gene TRBJ1-1; 7 nucleotides line up with TRBD1. With 3 bases clipped from V and 9 bases from J, the junction kept 7 bases outside the gene matches. This CDR3 spans 13 amino acids. From germline, CDR1 is MDHEN and CDR2 SYDVKM. The CDR3 is CASSFPGTEQAFF. In DNA, the CDR3 is TGTGCCAGCAGTTTTCCCGGGACAGAACAAGCTTTCTTT.

The genes are TRBV7-2 and TRBJ2-5, with 10 bases that match TRBD2. CDR3 length: 15 amino acids. Germline V CDR1 and CDR2: SGHTA, FQGNSA. V lost 5 bases, J lost 7 bases, and 10 bases stayed unmatched. CDR3 coding DNA: TGTGCCAGCAGCCTCTTTAGCGGGGGGTATAGGACCCAGTACTTC. Amino acids: CASSLFSGGYRTQYF. The whole variable domain, filled in from reference TRBV7-2 and TRBJ2-5, reads GAGVSQSPSNKVTEKGKDVELRCDPISGHTALYWYRQSLGQGLEFLIYFQGNSAPDKSGLPSDRFSAERTGGSVSTLTIQRTQQEDSAVYLCASSLFSGGYRTQYFGPGTRLLVL.

This clone has only one observation. V is TRBV28 and J is TRBJ1-2, with TRBD1 matching over 9 bases. The V gene's germline CDR1 is MDHEN and CDR2 SYDVKM. The CDR3 covers 16 residues. Trimming took 2 bases from V and 6 from J; bases not matched to a gene: 10. CDR3: CASSLPHRRTGDGYTF. The DNA of the CDR3 is TGTGCCAGCAGTTTACCCCATCGACGGACAGGGGATGGCTACACCTTC.

This chain uses TRBV4-1 with TRBJ1-2, with D possibly being TRBD1 (5 bases). The length of the CDR3 is 15 residues. The V gene lost 1 base and the J gene lost 6 bases, with 15 bases spanning the gap. Germline loops: CDR1 MGHRA, CDR2 YSYEKL. The CDR3 sequence: CASSQARRVGDGYTF. CDR3 nucleotide sequence: TGCGCCAGCAGCCAAGCCCGACGGGTAGGGGATGGCTACACCTTC.

This chain uses TRBV21-1 with TRBJ1-2; the table's D call, TRBD1, was not checked against the DNA. TRBV21-1 constitutes a pseudogene. This CDR3 has 17 residues. DNA of the CDR3: TGTGCCAGCAGTCTCAGCAGGGTAGGGGGCTGGGACTATGGCTACACCTTC. It is translated as CASSLSRVGGWDYGYTF.

A few counts support this clone. V is TRBV2 and J is TRBJ2-3, with 12 nucleotides matching TRBD2. The CDR3 is 15 amino acids. CDR1 SNHLY and CDR2 FYNNEI come from the germline V gene. The V segment lost 6 bases and the J segment 5 bases; nucleotides outside the gene matches: 6. CDR3 coding DNA: TGTGCCAGCAGGAAACTAGCGGGGGGCGTAGATACGCAGTATTTT. This sequence encodes CASRKLAGGVDTQYF.

The chain couples TRBV10-3 to TRBJ1-1; 8 bases match TRBD1. Trimming removed 6 bases from V and 3 bases from J; junction bases left unmatched: 3. This CDR3 has 13 amino acids. Per the germline V gene, CDR1 is ENHRY and CDR2 is SYGVKD. The CDR3, as DNA: TGTGCCATCAGGACGACAGGGGACACTGAAGCTTTCTTT. Translating it yields CAIRTTGDTEAFF.

This clone was found a few times. The rearrangement links TRBV7-2 to TRBJ1-5, with D possibly being TRBD1 (6 bases). V lost 1 base, J lost 5 bases, and 18 bases lay in between. Germline V gene lookup returns CDR1 SGHTA and CDR2 FQGNSA. This CDR3 spans 17 amino acids. The DNA of the CDR3 is TGTGCCAGCAGCTTAGGTTTTACAGGGATCCCCTATCAGCCCCAGCATTTT. Translating gives CASSLGFTGIPYQPQHF.

The CDR3, as DNA: TGTGCCAGCAGCTTGGTGGGACAGGGAAATGAAAAACTGTTTTTT. As protein: CASSLVGQGNEKLFF. The genes are TRBV5-5 and TRBJ1-4; TRBD1 matches 9 bases. The CDR3 is made up of 15 amino acids. The V gene's germline CDR1 is SGHKS and CDR2 YYEKEE (reference sequence). With V trimmed by 0 bases and J by 5 bases, 2 bases remained unmatched.

V usage is TRBV4-3 and J usage is TRBJ2-1, with D possibly being TRBD2 (6 bases). Trimming pared 0 bases from V and 5 bases from J, leaving 14 bases between. The CDR3 is 16 amino acids. Germline V gives CDR1 LGHNA, CDR2 YSLEER. The CDR3 sequence is CASSQDSLWGDNEQFF. The DNA for the CDR3 is TGCGCCAGCAGCCAAGACAGCCTATGGGGGGACAATGAGCAGTTCTTC.

This clone was counted between two and nine times. This chain connects TRBV9 to TRBJ2-2; D is unresolved. Germline values: CDR1 SGDLS, CDR2 YYNGEE. CDR3 length: 14 amino acids. V lost 1 base and J 5 bases, leaving 9 bases between the germline ends. CDR3 sequence reads: CASSVSSQTGELFF. CDR3 coding DNA: TGTGCCAGCAGCGTATCAAGTCAGACCGGGGAGCTGTTTTTT.

This rearrangement joins TRBV28 to TRBJ2-1; D ambiguous. This CDR3 is 12 amino acids long. The germline CDR1 and CDR2 sequences are MDHEN and SYDVKM. Trimming took 1 base from V and 8 from J, leaving 6 bases between them. The CDR3: CASSLLVYEQFF. DNA of the CDR3: TGTGCCAGCAGTTTATTAGTCTATGAGCAGTTCTTC.

This clone was seen a handful of times. The V call is TRBV10-3, the J call TRBJ1-2, with 8 nucleotides matching TRBD1. J gave up 1 base and V 9 bases, and 4 bases lay outside the gene matches. CDR1 ENHRY and CDR2 SYGVKD come from the germline V gene. The CDR3 is 13 amino acids. The CDR3 reads CAMQGALNYGYTF. DNA of the CDR3: TGTGCCATGCAGGGGGCCCTTAACTATGGCTACACCTTC.

DNA of the CDR3: TGCGCCAGCAGCCAGGAACAGGGGAGAGCCTACAATGAGCAGTTCTTC. Translating gives CASSQEQGRAYNEQFF. The genes are TRBV4-3 and TRBJ2-1, with 7 bases aligning to TRBD1. Germline V gene data show CDR1 as LGHNA and CDR2 as YSLEER. CDR3 length equals 16 residues. J gave up 2 bases and V 3 bases, and 7 bases lay outside the gene matches.

The chain uses TRBV28 and TRBJ2-7, with TRBD2 as a possible D gene (6 bases). Germline-derived CDR1 and CDR2 are MDHEN and SYDVKM. Trimming shortened V by 4 bases and J by 6 bases, and 10 bases separated the two germline ends. CDR3 length: 12 amino acids. CDR3 DNA: TGTGCCAGCAGTTCCACTAGCAGCGAGCAGTACTTC. It yields the protein CASSSTSSEQYF. Together with reference TRBV28 and TRBJ2-7, the CDR3 gives the full variable domain: DVKVTQSSRYLVKRTGEKVFLECVQDMDHENMFWYRQDPGLGLRLIYFSYDVKMKEKGDIPEGYSVSREKKERFSLILESASTNQTSMYLCASSSTSSEQYFGPGTRLTVT.

This chain links TRBV27 with TRBJ1-2; perhaps TRBD1 as D (6 bases). The CDR3 sequence is 14 residues long. V lost 6 bases and J lost 8, with 19 bases in between. Germline V lookup: CDR1 MNHEY, CDR2 SMNVEV (reference sequence). The CDR3 is CASSSERGARGYTF. The CDR3 DNA sequence: TGTGCCAGCAGCTCCGAGCGGGGGGCAAGGGGCTACACCTTC.

For this clone: Additional DNA sequences in this sample encode the identical CDR3. The rearrangement links TRBV5-8 to TRBJ2-1; TRBD2 agrees at 7 bases. The V gene's germline CDR1 is SGHTS and CDR2 YDEGEE. This CDR3 is built from 15 residues. Trimming took 2 bases from V and 4 from J; bases not matched to a gene: 6. In DNA, the CDR3 is TGTGCCAGCAGCTTTATGGCTAGCGGATACAATGAGCAGTTCTTC. Protein product: CASSFMASGYNEQFF.

This clone was observed once. The chain has TRBV6-5 and TRBJ2-5; maybe TRBD2 (7 bases). The J call may be wrong; the DNA end is better matched by TRBJ2-7. The CDR3 has 14 residues. Germline V gene sequence: CDR1 MNHEY, CDR2 SVGAGI. CDR3 residues: CASSYAGAPYEQYF. DNA of the CDR3: TGTGCCAGCAGTTACGCGGGGGCCCCCTACGAGCAGTACTTC.

This sequence joins TRBV27 and TRBJ1-1, with TRBD1 matching over 7 bases. V shed 3 bases, J shed 1 base, and the junction held 5 bases outside the gene matches. Germline V gene data show CDR1 as MNHEY and CDR2 as SMNVEV (reference sequence). CDR3 size: 15 residues. The CDR3 region has the DNA TGTGCCAGCAGTTTGCTCGGGACAGAGAACACTGAAGCTTTCTTT. Protein: CASSLLGTENTEAFF.

The gene calls are TRBV18 and TRBJ1-1; D gene unclear. The germline V gene encodes CDR1 KGHSH and CDR2 LQKENI. The CDR3 is 13 amino acids. With 5 bases removed from V and 0 bases from J, the gap between germline ends came to 7 bases. CDR3 nucleotide sequence: TGTGCCAGCTCAGACGGGTTGAACACTGAAGCTTTCTTT. Its translation: CASSDGLNTEAFF.